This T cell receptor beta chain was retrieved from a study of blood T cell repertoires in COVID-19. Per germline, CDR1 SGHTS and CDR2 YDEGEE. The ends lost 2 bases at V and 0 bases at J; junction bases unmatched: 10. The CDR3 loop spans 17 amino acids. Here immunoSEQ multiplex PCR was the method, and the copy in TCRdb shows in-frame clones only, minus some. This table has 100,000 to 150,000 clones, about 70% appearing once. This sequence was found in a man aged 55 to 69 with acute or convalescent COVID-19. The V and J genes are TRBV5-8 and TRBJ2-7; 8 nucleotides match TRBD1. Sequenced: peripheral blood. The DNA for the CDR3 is TGTGCCAGCAGCTTCCGACGACAGGGGCGTAGCTCCTACGAGCAGTACTTC. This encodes CASSFRRQGRSSYEQYF.